This TCR beta chain stems from a study of beta chain features in type 1 diabetes. As for the study in general: Patients and healthy donors were similar in age, gender and cell yields. Study observations and caveats: VDJ junctions sequenced from type 1 diabetes patients showed fewer insertions and more deletions.

A remark on this clone: Its antigen is currently unknown.

The CDR3 consists of 12 residues. V lost 8 bases and J 1 base, leaving 8 bases between the germline ends. As every portion of the isolated RNA was reverse transcribed, the sequencing read expressed TCRB transcripts. The protocol was immunoSEQ multiplex PCR, while the TCRdb copy is restricted to in-frame clones and leaves out a portion. The table records around 500,000 clones, 30% of them present only once. The chain joins TRBV23-1 to TRBJ1-2; D ambiguous. TRBV23-1 is an ORF, and what it does is uncertain. Sequencing was carried out using naive CD4+ T cells from blood. The receptor's source is a man younger than 30 in good health. The CDR3 reads CASGRVNYGYTF. The CDR3 DNA is TGCGCCAGCGGGCGTGTTAACTATGGCTACACCTTC.